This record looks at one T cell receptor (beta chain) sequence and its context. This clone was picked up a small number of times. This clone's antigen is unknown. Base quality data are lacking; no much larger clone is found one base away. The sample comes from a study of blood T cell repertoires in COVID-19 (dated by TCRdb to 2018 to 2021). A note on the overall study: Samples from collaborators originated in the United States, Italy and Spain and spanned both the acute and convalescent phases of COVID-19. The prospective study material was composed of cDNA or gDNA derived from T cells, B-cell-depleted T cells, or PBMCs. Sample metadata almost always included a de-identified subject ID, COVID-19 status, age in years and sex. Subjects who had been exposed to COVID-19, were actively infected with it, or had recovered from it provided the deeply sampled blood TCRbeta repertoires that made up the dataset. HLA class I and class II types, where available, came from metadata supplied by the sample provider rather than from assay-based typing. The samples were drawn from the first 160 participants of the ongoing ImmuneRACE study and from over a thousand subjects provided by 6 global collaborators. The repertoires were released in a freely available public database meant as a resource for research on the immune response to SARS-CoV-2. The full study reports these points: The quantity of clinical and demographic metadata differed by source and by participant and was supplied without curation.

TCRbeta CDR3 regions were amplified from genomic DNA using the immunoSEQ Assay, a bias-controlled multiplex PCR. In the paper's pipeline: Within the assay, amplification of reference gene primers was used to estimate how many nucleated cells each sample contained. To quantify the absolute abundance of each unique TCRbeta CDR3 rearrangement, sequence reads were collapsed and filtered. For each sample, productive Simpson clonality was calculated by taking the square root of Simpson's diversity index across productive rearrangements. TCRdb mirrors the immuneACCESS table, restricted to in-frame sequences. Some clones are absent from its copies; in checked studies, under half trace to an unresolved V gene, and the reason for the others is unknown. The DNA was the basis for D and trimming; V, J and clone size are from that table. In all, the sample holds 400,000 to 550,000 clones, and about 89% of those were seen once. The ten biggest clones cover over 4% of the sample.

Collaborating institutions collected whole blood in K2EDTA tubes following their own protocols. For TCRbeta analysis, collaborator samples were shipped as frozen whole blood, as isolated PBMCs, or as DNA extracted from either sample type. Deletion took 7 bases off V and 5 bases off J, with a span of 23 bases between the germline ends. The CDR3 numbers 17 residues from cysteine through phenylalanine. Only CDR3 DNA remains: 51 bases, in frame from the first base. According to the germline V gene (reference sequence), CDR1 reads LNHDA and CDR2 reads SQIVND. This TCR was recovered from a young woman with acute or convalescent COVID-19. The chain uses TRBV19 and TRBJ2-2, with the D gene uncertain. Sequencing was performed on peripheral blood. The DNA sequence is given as TGTGCCAGTAACCCGCTCCTTTCAGCGTCCCGGACCGGGGAGCTGTTTTTT. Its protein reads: CASNPLLSASRTGELFF.